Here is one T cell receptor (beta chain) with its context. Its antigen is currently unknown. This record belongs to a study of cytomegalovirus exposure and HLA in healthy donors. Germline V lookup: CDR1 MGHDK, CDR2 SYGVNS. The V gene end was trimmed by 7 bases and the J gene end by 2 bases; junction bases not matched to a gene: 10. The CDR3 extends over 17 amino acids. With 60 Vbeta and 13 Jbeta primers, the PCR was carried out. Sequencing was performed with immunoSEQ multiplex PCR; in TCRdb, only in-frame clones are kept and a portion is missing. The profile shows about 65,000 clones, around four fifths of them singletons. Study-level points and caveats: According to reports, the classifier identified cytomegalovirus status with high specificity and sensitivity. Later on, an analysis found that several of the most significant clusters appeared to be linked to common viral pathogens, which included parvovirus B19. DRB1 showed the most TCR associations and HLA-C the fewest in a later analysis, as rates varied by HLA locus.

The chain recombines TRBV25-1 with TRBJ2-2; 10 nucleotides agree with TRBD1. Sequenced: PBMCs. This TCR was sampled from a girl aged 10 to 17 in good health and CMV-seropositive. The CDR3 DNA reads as TGTGCCAGCAATGGACAGGGGGATAGGGGTAACACCGGGGAGCTGTTTTTT. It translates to CASNGQGDRGNTGELFF.